This T cell receptor beta chain came from a study of spatial heterogeneity in lung cancer. Regarding time point: sample taken at primary tumor resection. The study, taken as a whole, reports: The study found that expanded intratumoral alpha and beta TCR counts tracked tumor mutation counts.

MiXCR, applied by TCRdb to the 5' RACE reads, yields one record per CDR3 protein. The table records 20,000 to 25,000 distinct CDR3 sequences, 2.8% of them present only once. The germline CDR1 and CDR2 sequences are KGHDR and SFDVKD. There are 14 residues in the CDR3. The V end lost 12 bases, the J end lost 0 bases, and 13 bases lay between the germline ends. This clonotype was recorded many times. Its antigen is unknown. The chain couples TRBV24-1 to TRBJ2-2, with unresolved D. Sample: lung tumor tissue, taken at surgery. The sequence derives from a male donor with early-stage non-small cell lung cancer. CDR3 DNA sequence: TGTGCCTCCCAGAGTCTAACGAACACCGGGGAGCTGTTTTTT. This translates into CASQSLTNTGELFF.